These 26 T cell receptor beta chains were all obtained from the same sample, sequenced in a study of T cells in Graves' hyperthyroidism and ophthalmopathy. Amplification of TCR beta CDR3 regions was performed using RNA transcripts as template. When the TCR CDR3 underwent first-round RT-PCR, the HTBI primer set was used. TCRdb fed the multiplex PCR reads into MiXCR, producing one record per CDR3 protein. The table includes about 59,000 distinct CDR3 sequences, roughly 58% detected once. Specimen: blood. These receptors came from a woman in her sixties or seventies with Graves' ophthalmopathy.

This clonotype came up many times. The V call is TRBV6-5, the J call TRBJ1-2; no clear D gene. Germline assignment: CDR1 MNHEY and CDR2 SVGAGI. This CDR3 contains 13 residues. Trimming left V 5 bases short and J 1 base short, with 8 bases between. The CDR3 nucleotides are TGTGCCAGCAGTCCTACAGTTAACTATGGCTACACCTTC. Protein: CASSPTVNYGYTF.

Notes on this clonotype: At one boundary the junction diverges from the germline segment, which might be a read error. The V gene is TRBV6-2 or TRBV6-3, the J gene TRBJ2-7, with no clear D. CDR3 size: 15 residues. Per the germline V gene, CDR1 is MNHEY and CDR2 is SVGEGT. The CDR3 DNA follows: TGTGCCAGCAGTTACTCGGCGCAGAGCCCCTACGAACAGTACTTC. Encoded protein: CASSYSAQSPYEQYF.

Notes on this clonotype: In this CDR3 the conserved last residue, phenylalanine or tryptophan, is missing, so a read error is likely. The chain employs TRBV4-1 and TRBJ2-7; TRBD2 matches 12 bases. The CDR3 sequence is 16 residues long. V was clipped by 1 base and J by 3 bases; unmatched bases: 4. Germline CDR1 and CDR2: MGHRA and YSYEKL. In DNA form, the CDR3 reads TGCGCCAGCAGCCAAGGACTAGCGGGAGCAGACTACGAGCAGTACCTC. As protein: CASSQGLAGADYEQYL.

This clonotype came up many times. The gene calls are TRBV20-1 and TRBJ1-1; D is unclear. Per germline, CDR1 DFQATT and CDR2 SNEGSKA (reference sequence). This CDR3 is built from 12 residues. V was shortened by 3 bases and J by 1 base, with 6 bases between the two germline ends. The CDR3 DNA reads as TGCAGTGCTAGGTCCGGGAACACTGAAGCTTTCTTT. As protein: CSARSGNTEAFF.

The chain recombines TRBV12-3 or TRBV12-4 with TRBJ2-7; possible D gene TRBD1, 6 bases. Trimming left V 5 bases short and J 5 bases short, with 19 bases between. The CDR3 extends over 15 amino acids. The CDR3 DNA follows: TGTGCCAGCAGTACCGCCTTAACAGGGCGCCACGAGCAGTACTTC. Protein sequence: CASSTALTGRHEQYF.

This clonotype was detected ten times or more. The CDR3 sequence: CASSIEGSSGNTIYF. The CDR3 DNA is TGTGCCAGTAGTATCGAAGGGAGCTCTGGAAACACCATATATTTT. V and J are TRBV19 and TRBJ1-3; D ambiguous. The CDR3 has 15 residues. V was pared by 3 bases and J by 0 bases, with 9 bases between. The germline V gene has CDR1 LNHDA and CDR2 SQIVND (reference sequence).

This clonotype is a singleton in its sample. The rearrangement links TRBV29-1 to TRBJ1-2; D may be TRBD1 (6 bases). CDR3 length: 14 residues. Germline V lookup: CDR1 SQVTM, CDR2 ANQGSEA. Trimming took 8 bases from V and 1 from J, leaving 17 bases between them. The CDR3 sequence: CSPIKGVSNYGYTF. CDR3 coding DNA: TGCAGCCCAATAAAGGGGGTCAGTAACTATGGCTACACCTTC.

A word on this clonotype: The CDR3 carries no conserved terminal phenylalanine or tryptophan, so it likely arises from a read error. It is unclear where the CDR3 begins or ends on the DNA, so no DNA is shown, and the CDR3 is as TCRdb lists it. This CDR3 reads CASSPNRAR. This chain connects TRBV2 to TRBJ1-3; TRBD1, the table's D call, was not compared with the DNA. Germline CDR1 reads SNHLY; CDR2 reads FYNNEI. The CDR3 adds up to 9 amino acids, both ends counted.

As regards this clonotype: No DNA is shown, since the ends of the CDR3 on it are uncertain; the CDR3 is the one TCRdb lists. The chain has TRBV7-2 and TRBJ1-5; TRBD1, the D gene given by the table, was not confirmed from the DNA. Germline lookup yields CDR1 SGHTA and CDR2 FQGNSA. The CDR3 extends over 15 residues, inclusive of both ends. The CDR3 sequence is CASSLNVGQGAYEHF.

This clonotype appeared once. The chain carries TRBV10-1 and TRBJ2-1, with D unclear. The V gene's germline CDR1 is WNHNN and CDR2 SYGVQD (reference sequence). The CDR3 consists of 11 residues. Trimming cost V 1 base and J 10 bases, with 5 bases left between them. The CDR3 spells CASSEFGEQFF. CDR3 coding DNA: TGCGCCAGCAGTGAGTTTGGAGAGCAGTTCTTC.

This clonotype was seen a few times. The chain uses TRBV19 and TRBJ2-5; the match to TRBD2 covers 16 bases. The V segment lost 5 bases and the J segment 5 bases; nucleotides outside the gene matches: 2. CDR1 and CDR2 from the germline V gene are LNHDA and SQIVND (reference sequence). The CDR3 has 15 residues. CDR3 protein: CASSAGLAGGETQYF. In DNA form, the CDR3 reads TGTGCCAGTAGTGCGGGACTAGCGGGGGGGGAGACCCAGTACTTC.

This clonotype was counted ten times or more. This chain joins TRBV5-8 and TRBJ1-2; maybe TRBD1 (5 bases). Germline V gene data show CDR1 as SGHTS and CDR2 as YDEGEE. Between the trimmed V and J ends, which lost 2 bases and 8 bases, there was a span of 13 bases. There are 13 residues in the CDR3. The CDR3 nucleotides read TGTGCCAGCAGCTTATCGACAGCTCGGGGCTACACCTTC. Its translation: CASSLSTARGYTF.

A remark on this clonotype: Lacking the conserved final phenylalanine or tryptophan, this CDR3 likely reflects a read error. The limits of the CDR3 on the DNA are not certain, so only TCRdb's listed CDR3 is given. This chain connects TRBV20-1 to TRBJ2-2. Germline assignment: CDR1 DFQATT and CDR2 SNEGSKA (reference sequence). The CDR3 length equals 11 residues, ends included. The CDR3 here is CSARDAGELFV.

The chain is built from TRBV19 and TRBJ2-3, with 11 positions matching TRBD2. CDR3 length: 16 amino acids. Germline V CDR1 and CDR2: LNHDA, SQIVND (reference sequence). V was clipped by 5 bases and J by 4 bases; unmatched bases: 8. CDR3 sequence (DNA): TGTGCCAGTAGTCCCTGGGGTAGCGGGGGGGCAGATACGCAGTATTTT. It codes for CASSPWGSGGADTQYF.

The table lists this clonotype with many counts. The genes are TRBV10-1 and TRBJ1-4; 7 bases agree with TRBD1. The CDR3 runs to 15 residues. V trimming: 0 bases; J trimming: 7 bases; junction bases outside the gene matches: 5. CDR1 and CDR2 from the germline V gene are WNHNN and SYGVQD (reference sequence). DNA of the CDR3: TGCGCCAGCAGTGAGTCAAGGGGGCCGCTTGAAAAACTGTTTTTT. Encoded protein: CASSESRGPLEKLFF.

The genes are TRBV19 and TRBJ1-5; TRBD1 is a possible D gene (6 bases). With 9 bases removed from V and 6 bases from J, the gap between germline ends came to 15 bases. Germline V gene data show CDR1 as LNHDA and CDR2 as SQIVND (reference sequence). The CDR3 has 13 amino acids. This CDR3 reads CASGRGGGQPQHF. CDR3 DNA sequence: TGTGCCAGCGGGAGGGGGGGCGGTCAGCCCCAGCATTTT.

This chain connects TRBV9 to TRBJ2-7; TRBD2 is a possible D gene (6 bases). This CDR3 has 13 amino acids. V dropped 2 bases and J dropped 6 bases, with 12 bases sitting between them. Looked up from germline, CDR1 is SGDLS and CDR2 is YYNGEE. As DNA, the CDR3 is TGTGCCAGCAGCGTCCAGACAGCGGGCGAGCAGTACTTC. It encodes CASSVQTAGEQYF.

The rearrangement links TRBV7-2 to TRBJ2-3; D not resolved. The germline CDR1 and CDR2 sequences are SGHTA and FQGNSA. This CDR3 contains 14 residues. V was shortened by 5 bases and J by 2 bases, with 11 bases between the two germline ends. DNA for the CDR3: TGTGCCAGCAGCCGGATAGGCCCCACAGATACGCAGTATTTT. It specifies CASSRIGPTDTQYF.

In the case of this clonotype: An end of the junction does not agree with germline; a read error may underlie this. V usage is TRBV5-6 and J usage is TRBJ2-3; no definite D call. This CDR3 is 15 amino acids long. Germline V gene lookup returns CDR1 SGHDT and CDR2 YYEEEE. CDR3 residues: CGSSLITDSTDTQYF. CDR3 coding DNA: TGTGGCAGCAGCCTCATTACCGACTCCACAGATACGCAGTATTTC. Full variable domain (missing parts from reference TRBV5-6 and TRBJ2-3): DAGVTQSPTHLIKTRGQQVTLRCSPKSGHDTVSWYQQALGQGPQFIFQYYEEEERQRGNFPDRFSGHQFPNYSSELNVNALLLGDSALYLCGSSLITDSTDTQYFGPGTRLTVL.

In this sample, this clonotype turned up many times. An end of the junction differs from the germline gene, which may be a read error. The V call is TRBV28, the J call TRBJ2-7, with 8 bases matching TRBD1. The CDR3 length is 15 residues. CDR1 MDHEN and CDR2 SYDVKM come from the germline V gene. CDR3 in amino acids: CAGSSTGRGRNEQYF. CDR3 bases: TGTGCCGGCAGTTCTACCGGCAGGGGGCGGAACGAGCAGTACTTC.

V usage is TRBV5-4 and J usage is TRBJ2-1, with TRBD1 as a possible D gene (5 bases). CDR1 is SGHNT and CDR2 is YYREEE in the germline V gene (reference sequence). The ends were cut back, 1 base at V and 5 bases at J, with 16 bases in the middle. The CDR3 totals 16 residues. CDR3 sequence reads: CASSLSAVAGNNEQFF. The CDR3 region has the DNA TGTGCCAGCAGCTTGTCAGCAGTAGCAGGGAACAATGAGCAGTTCTTC.

CDR3 DNA sequence: TGTGCCAGTAGCATGGTAGCGGGGGCCGGCAATCAGCCCCAGCATTTT. It encodes CASSMVAGAGNQPQHF. The chain uses TRBV19 and TRBJ1-5; tentatively, D is TRBD1 (6 bases). Trimming stripped 6 bases from V and 2 bases from J, with 17 bases between. CDR1 is LNHDA, CDR2 SQIVND, per germline (reference sequence). The CDR3 contains 16 residues.

V gene TRBV6-2 or TRBV6-3 combines with J gene TRBJ2-5; 8 nucleotides agree with TRBD1. This CDR3 has 15 residues. Germline loops: CDR1 MNHEY, CDR2 SVGEGT. The trim removed 6 bases at V and 4 bases at J, leaving 10 bases unmatched. The CDR3 region has the DNA TGTGCCAGCAGGTCCGGGACAGGTAGGGGAGAGACCCAGTACTTC. Translating gives CASRSGTGRGETQYF.

In this sample, this clonotype is medium-sized (0.01 to 0.1%). The V gene is TRBV29-1, the J gene TRBJ1-2; possibly TRBD1 for D (5 bases). Germline CDR1 is SQVTM and CDR2 is ANQGSEA. The ends were cut back, 1 base at V and 6 bases at J, with 12 bases in the middle. CDR3 size: 13 residues. CDR3 amino acids: CSVEGVVTDGYTF. The CDR3 bases are TGCAGCGTTGAAGGGGTCGTGACAGATGGCTACACCTTC.

A note on this clonotype: The conserved closing phenylalanine or tryptophan is absent in this CDR3, likely reflecting a read error. The chain uses TRBV12-3 or TRBV12-4 and TRBJ1-1; maybe TRBD1 (5 bases). The CDR3 length is 14 residues. Trimming left V 6 bases short and J 5 bases short, with 16 bases between. The CDR3 is CASRTSGGWTEAFV. The CDR3 bases are TGTGCCAGCAGAACTAGCGGGGGATGGACTGAAGCTTTCGTT.

This clonotype was seen many times. The chain is built from TRBV24-1 and TRBJ2-2; the D gene could be TRBD1 or TRBD2 (5 bases each). The CDR3 totals 16 residues. From germline, CDR1 is KGHDR and CDR2 SFDVKD. V was shortened by 1 base and J by 6 bases, with 14 bases between the two germline ends. The chain's CDR3 is CATSDFGDPKAGELFF. The DNA of the CDR3 is TGTGCCACCAGTGATTTCGGGGACCCAAAGGCCGGGGAGCTGTTTTTT.